Below, 30 T cell receptor beta chains from the same sample are listed, as sequenced in a study of blood T cell repertoires in COVID-19. The data were produced by immunoSEQ multiplex PCR, yet TCRdb's version contains in-frame clones alone and is incomplete. The sample holds around 280,000 clones; roughly 90% are singletons and the top ten take roughly 2%. Sequences were obtained from peripheral blood. Receptors originate from a woman between 50 and 59 years old who had recovered from COVID-19.

The rearrangement uses TRBV19 and TRBJ1-2; TRBD1 aligns across 9 bases. Germline V lookup: CDR1 LNHDA, CDR2 SQIVND (reference sequence). The CDR3 sequence is 14 residues long. The junction had 9 bases not matched to a gene; V was cut back by 6 bases and J by 7 bases. The CDR3 DNA follows: TGTGCCAGTAGCATCGGGGACAGGGCTTTTGGCTACACCTTC. Residues: CASSIGDRAFGYTF.

This chain joins TRBV14 and TRBJ1-2, with TRBD1 identical over 9 bases. The CDR3 consists of 16 residues. Per the germline V gene, CDR1 is SGHDN and CDR2 is FVKESK. V gave up 3 bases and J gave up 0 bases; unmatched junction bases: 5. The CDR3, as DNA: TGTGCCAGCAGCCACCGTCGGACAGGGGCTAACTATGGCTACACCTTC. It is translated as CASSHRRTGANYGYTF.

The DNA of the CDR3 is TGTGCCAGCAGCTTGGGACAGGGCTCAAACACTGAAGCTTTCTTT. This translates into CASSLGQGSNTEAFF. The chain employs TRBV7-6 and TRBJ1-1; 9 nucleotides line up with TRBD1. The germline V gene encodes CDR1 SGHVS and CDR2 FNYEAQ. The junction had 4 bases not matched to a gene; V was cut back by 3 bases and J by 2 bases. The CDR3 runs 15 residues.

This clone was recorded a few times. The rearrangement joins TRBV4-1 to TRBJ1-5; 7 bases agree with TRBD1. CDR1 and CDR2 (germline): MGHRA, YSYEKL. The junction had 4 bases not matched to a gene; V was cut back by 3 bases and J by 2 bases. The CDR3 runs to 15 residues. The CDR3 bases are TGCGCCAGCAGCCACCTAGACAGGGGCAATCAGCCCCAGCATTTT. Protein sequence: CASSHLDRGNQPQHF.

This chain joins TRBV15 and TRBJ1-1, with 8 bases fitting TRBD1. The CDR3 is 15 residues long. Germline V gene sequence: CDR1 LNHNV, CDR2 YYDKDF (reference sequence). Unmatched junction bases numbered 5, after V lost 3 bases and J lost 2 bases. The CDR3 loop reads CATSRRTGSNTEAFF. CDR3 DNA: TGTGCCACCAGCAGGCGGACAGGGTCTAACACTGAAGCTTTCTTT.

The V and J genes are TRBV25-1 and TRBJ2-3; D might be TRBD2 (6 bases). CDR1 is MGHDK and CDR2 is SYGVNS in the germline V gene. This CDR3 has 17 amino acids. The V end lost 4 bases, the J end lost 2 bases, and 19 bases lay between the germline ends. The CDR3 here is CASSGSVGGRFTDTQYF. Here the CDR3 DNA reads TGTGCCAGCAGTGGGTCGGTGGGAGGCAGGTTCACAGATACGCAGTATTTT. Combining the CDR3 with reference TRBV25-1 and TRBJ2-3 gives the whole variable domain EADIYQTPRYLVIGTGKKITLECSQTMGHDKMYWYQQDPGMELHLIHYSYGVNSTEKGDLSSESTVSRIRTEHFPLTLESARPSHTSQYLCASSGSVGGRFTDTQYFGPGTRLTVL.

V usage is TRBV19 and J usage is TRBJ2-1; 9 positions match TRBD2. Looked up from germline, CDR1 is LNHDA and CDR2 is SQIVND (reference sequence). The CDR3 sequence is 14 residues long. The junction had 6 bases not matched to a gene; V was cut back by 5 bases and J by 7 bases. The CDR3 sequence is CASSRSGSRNEQFF. The CDR3 DNA sequence: TGTGCCAGTAGTCGTAGCGGGAGTAGGAATGAGCAGTTCTTC.

The rearrangement joins TRBV29-1 to TRBJ1-1, with D perhaps TRBD1 (6 bases). With 6 bases removed from V and 5 bases from J, the gap between germline ends came to 10 bases. The CDR3 is 11 residues long. CDR1 and CDR2 from the germline V gene are SQVTM and ANQGSEA. Here the CDR3 DNA reads TGCAGCGTCGCAGGGGCGACTGAAGCTTTCTTT. Its protein is CSVAGATEAFF.

This clone was observed a few times. The V and J genes are TRBV4-3 and TRBJ2-2; 8 bases fit TRBD1. CDR3 size: 18 residues. Germline V gives CDR1 LGHNA, CDR2 YSLEER. Losses at the gene ends were 0 bases for V and 4 bases for J; bases not matched to a gene: 10. The CDR3 nucleotides read TGCGCCAGCAGCCAAGAGGGGCAGGGGGCTTTCTTCACCGGGGAGCTGTTTTTT. Its protein product is CASSQEGQGAFFTGELFF.

The chain employs TRBV28 and TRBJ2-5, with D possibly TRBD1 on 5 matching bases. Germline values: CDR1 MDHEN, CDR2 SYDVKM. Between the trimmed V and J ends, which lost 5 bases and 6 bases, there was a span of 16 bases. The CDR3 runs to 14 residues. This CDR3 is CASSPIGHTKTQYF. In DNA form, the CDR3 reads TGTGCCAGCAGTCCGATAGGACACACGAAGACCCAGTACTTC.

CDR3 protein: CAWSVRGQPNNEQFF. The CDR3 coding sequence is TGTGCCTGGAGTGTACGCGGACAGCCGAACAATGAGCAGTTCTTC. The chain joins TRBV30 to TRBJ2-1; maybe TRBD1 (6 bases). Germline CDR1 and CDR2: GTSNPN and SVGIG (reference sequence). V shed 0 bases and J shed 5 bases, with 14 bases lying between them. This CDR3 has 15 amino acids.

The chain uses TRBV5-4 and TRBJ1-2; a possible D gene is TRBD1 (5 bases). Germline-derived CDR1 and CDR2 are SGHNT and YYREEE (reference sequence). Deletions cut 5 bases from V and 2 bases from J, with 19 bases between. This CDR3 has 16 amino acids. The CDR3 bases are TGTGCCAGCAGTCCCGGGAGAGGTAAGGGGAACTATGGCTACACCTTC. This sequence encodes CASSPGRGKGNYGYTF.

The chain combines TRBV4-2 with TRBJ1-3; 7 positions agree with TRBD1. This CDR3 contains 17 residues. Unmatched junction bases numbered 10, after V lost 5 bases and J lost 0 bases. Germline CDR1 LGHNA, CDR2 YNFKEQ. CDR3 sequence reads: CASSTTTGFFSGNTIYF. The DNA for the CDR3 is TGTGCCAGCAGCACGACGACAGGGTTCTTCTCTGGAAACACCATATATTTT.

The chain has TRBV7-2 and TRBJ2-5; 14 positions agree with TRBD2. Germline CDR1 SGHTA, CDR2 FQGNSA. The ends lost 5 bases at V and 5 bases at J; junction bases unmatched: 4. The CDR3 totals 15 residues. The CDR3 here is CASSQTSGGAETQYF. For the CDR3, the DNA is TGTGCCAGCAGCCAGACTAGCGGGGGGGCTGAGACCCAGTACTTC.

The table lists this clone with a count of one. V usage is TRBV4-1 and J usage is TRBJ1-5; 8 nucleotides agree with TRBD1. Trimming cost V 3 bases and J 6 bases; bases outside gene matches: 1. Germline V gene lookup returns CDR1 MGHRA and CDR2 YSYEKL. This CDR3 contains 13 residues. In DNA, the CDR3 is TGCGCCAGCAGCCACACAGGGGGTCAGCCCCAGCATTTT. Residues: CASSHTGGQPQHF.

About this clone itself: Other DNA sequences of this sample code for an identical CDR3. The V gene is TRBV7-2, the J gene TRBJ1-1; D possibly corresponds to TRBD1 (6 bases). The CDR3 has 14 residues. The V end was cut by 3 bases, the J end by 2 bases, with 10 bases between. Germline CDR1 is SGHTA and CDR2 is FQGNSA. CDR3 coding DNA: TGTGCCAGCAGCTTCCAAGGGGGAAACACTGAAGCTTTCTTT. This encodes CASSFQGGNTEAFF.

The V gene is TRBV5-6, the J gene TRBJ2-1, with TRBD2 matching 9 bases. The CDR3 length is 15 residues. CDR1 and CDR2 from the germline V gene are SGHDT and YYEEEE. Trimming cost V 0 bases and J 4 bases; bases outside gene matches: 2. For the CDR3, the DNA is TGTGCCAGCAGCTTGGGGCTAGCGGGGTACAATGAGCAGTTCTTC. The encoded protein is CASSLGLAGYNEQFF. Full variable domain (outside the CDR3, taken from reference TRBV5-6 and TRBJ2-1): DAGVTQSPTHLIKTRGQQVTLRCSPKSGHDTVSWYQQALGQGPQFIFQYYEEEERQRGNFPDRFSGHQFPNYSSELNVNALLLGDSALYLCASSLGLAGYNEQFFGPGTRLTVL.

This rearrangement joins TRBV19 to TRBJ2-7; TRBD1 matches 7 bases. Trimming at V came to 4 bases and at J to 3 bases, leaving 15 bases not matched to a gene. The CDR3 consists of 17 residues. Germline V CDR1 and CDR2: LNHDA, SQIVND (reference sequence). CDR3 loop: CASSTGQALPPYYEQYF. In nucleotides, the CDR3 is TGTGCCAGTAGTACCGGACAGGCTTTACCTCCTTACTACGAGCAGTACTTC.

The chain uses TRBV11-2 and TRBJ2-2, with TRBD1 identical over 9 bases. J gave up 4 bases and V 10 bases, and 13 bases lay outside the gene matches. The CDR3 runs 16 residues. Germline V CDR1 and CDR2: SGHAT, FQNNGV. CDR3 region: CAMTLPGQGGTGELFF. CDR3 coding DNA: TGTGCCATGACCCTCCCGGGACAGGGTGGCACCGGGGAGCTGTTTTTT.

V and J are TRBV28 and TRBJ1-1, with 7 bases aligning to TRBD1. The CDR3 totals 13 residues. Unmatched junction bases numbered 7, after V lost 8 bases and J lost 4 bases. Germline V gene lookup returns CDR1 MDHEN and CDR2 SYDVKM. In DNA, the CDR3 is TGTGCCAGCCGAACAACAGGGGTCACTGAAGCTTTCTTT. Its protein is CASRTTGVTEAFF. The full variable domain, completed using reference TRBV28 and TRBJ1-1, is DVKVTQSSRYLVKRTGEKVFLECVQDMDHENMFWYRQDPGLGLRLIYFSYDVKMKEKGDIPEGYSVSREKKERFSLILESASTNQTSMYLCASRTTGVTEAFFGQGTRLTVV.

The genes are TRBV5-4 and TRBJ1-3; no definite D call. Germline assignment: CDR1 SGHNT and CDR2 YYREEE (reference sequence). The CDR3 totals 15 residues. Between the trimmed V and J ends, which lost 3 bases and 2 bases, there was a span of 12 bases. The CDR3 nucleotides read TGTGCCAGCAGCTCCAACGTACGCGCTGGAAACACCATATATTTT. This encodes CASSSNVRAGNTIYF.

CDR3 coding DNA: TGTGCCAGCAGCGAAAGCGGGGGGAAAGAGACCCAGTACTTC. Its translation: CASSESGGKETQYF. The chain links TRBV9 to TRBJ2-5; 9 bases align to TRBD2. With V trimmed by 3 bases and J by 3 bases, 3 bases remained unmatched. Germline loops: CDR1 SGDLS, CDR2 YYNGEE. The length of the CDR3 is 14 residues.

The chain links TRBV15 to TRBJ2-1; weak D call: TRBD2 (6 bases). The CDR3 totals 16 residues. V dropped 6 bases and J dropped 3 bases, with 18 bases sitting between them. Germline V CDR1 and CDR2: LNHNV, YYDKDF (reference sequence). CDR3 DNA: TGTGCCACCAGGGGCGGGCTCTTTAGCGGCTACAATGAGCAGTTCTTC. Its protein product is CATRGGLFSGYNEQFF. Full variable domain (rest looked up from reference TRBV15 and TRBJ2-1): DAMVIQNPRYQVTQFGKPVTLSCSQTLNHNVMYWYQQKSSQAPKLLFHYYDKDFNNEADTPDNFQSRRPNTSFCFLDIRSPGLGDTAMYLCATRGGLFSGYNEQFFGPGTRLTVL.

The chain joins TRBV9 to TRBJ1-3, with 9 bases lining up with TRBD1. Looked up from germline, CDR1 is SGDLS and CDR2 is YYNGEE. There are 17 residues in the CDR3. Unmatched junction bases numbered 7, after V lost 0 bases and J lost 3 bases. The chain's CDR3 is CASSVATGTGYGNTIYF. The DNA for the CDR3 is TGTGCCAGCAGCGTAGCCACCGGGACAGGGTATGGAAACACCATATATTTT.

This chain uses TRBV7-2 with TRBJ2-3, with no clear D. CDR1 and CDR2 (germline): SGHTA, FQGNSA. Trimming removed 5 bases at V and 2 bases at J, with 11 bases between. This CDR3 spans 14 amino acids. CDR3 loop: CASSASRTTDTQYF. CDR3 coding DNA: TGTGCCAGCAGCGCGAGTCGTACCACAGATACGCAGTATTTT.

The chain links TRBV5-6 to TRBJ1-2; the D gene is possibly TRBD1 (6 bases). CDR1 and CDR2 from the germline V gene are SGHDT and YYEEEE. V lost 0 bases, J lost 0 bases, and 12 bases lay in between. This CDR3 has 16 residues. The CDR3 coding sequence is TGTGCCAGCAGCTTGGAGGCGGGGGCGGCTAACTATGGCTACACCTTC. Amino acid sequence: CASSLEAGAANYGYTF.

V and J are TRBV5-1 and TRBJ2-7; tentative D call: TRBD2 (5 bases). Deletions cut 7 bases from V and 4 bases from J, with 15 bases between. The CDR3 totals 13 residues. Germline V CDR1 and CDR2: SGHRS, YFSETQ. The CDR3, as DNA: TGCGCCAGCTCAGACCCAGCGGTATACGAGCAGTACTTC. Residues: CASSDPAVYEQYF. Based on the CDR3 plus reference TRBV5-1 and TRBJ2-7, the full variable domain is KAGVTQTPRYLIKTRGQQVTLSCSPISGHRSVSWYQQTPGQGLQFLFEYFSETQRNKGNFPGRFSGRQFSNSRSEMNVSTLELGDSALYLCASSDPAVYEQYFGPGTRLTVT.

The chain links TRBV30 to TRBJ2-7; D is undetermined. This CDR3 region has 11 residues. Per the germline V gene, CDR1 is GTSNPN and CDR2 is SVGIG (reference sequence). Trimming cost V 2 bases and J 4 bases, with 6 bases left between them. The chain's CDR3 is CAWSSRYEQYF. The CDR3 DNA is TGTGCCTGGAGTTCGAGATACGAGCAGTACTTC.

This rearrangement joins TRBV13 to TRBJ2-1, with 15 bases matching TRBD2. Trimming cost V 2 bases and J 6 bases; bases outside gene matches: 5. Germline values: CDR1 PRHDT, CDR2 FYEKMQ (reference sequence). The CDR3 covers 17 residues. CDR3 nucleotides: TGTGCCAGCAGCTTACGGGGACTAGCGGGAGGATTCAATGAGCAGTTCTTC. Translating it yields CASSLRGLAGGFNEQFF. Complete variable domain (other parts from reference TRBV13 and TRBJ2-1): AAGVIQSPRHLIKEKRETATLKCYPIPRHDTVYWYQQGPGQDPQFLISFYEKMQSDKGSIPDRFSAQQFSDYHSELNMSSLELGDSALYFCASSLRGLAGGFNEQFFGPGTRLTVL.

The chain joins TRBV30 to TRBJ2-7; weak D call: TRBD1 (6 bases). The CDR3 sequence is 13 residues long. The V end was cut by 1 base, the J end by 2 bases, with 9 bases between. Germline CDR1 reads GTSNPN; CDR2 reads SVGIG (reference sequence). CDR3: CAWSGGRAYEQYF. Written as DNA, the CDR3 is TGTGCCTGGAGTGGGGGGCGAGCCTACGAGCAGTACTTC.